Listed below are T cell receptor beta chains from one sample, sequenced in a study of blood T cell repertoires in COVID-19. TCRdb keeps only in-frame clones here, not all; method: immunoSEQ multiplex PCR. The profile shows nearly 250,000 clones, approximately 86% of them singletons. The source material was peripheral blood. The source of these receptors is a woman in her fifties or sixties who had recovered from COVID-19. Each CDR3 is given with its conserved first and last residue. Fields, in order: V gene, D gene, clone size, J gene, CDR3 protein, CDR3 DNA. The D gene is left open where the match is weak. Only part of the rows carry a size: once, few, many, or a class if the clone is expanded.

>TRBV1|.|.|TRBJ1-3
CTSSQDRDSGNTIYF
TGCACCAGCAGCCAAGATAGGGACTCCGGAAACACCATATATTTT
>TRBV21-1|.|.|TRBJ1-5
CASSTRQGWYSNQPQHF
TGTGCCAGCAGCACCCGACAGGGATGGTATAGCAATCAGCCCCAGCATTTT
>TRBV6-2/TRBV6-3|TRBD2|.|TRBJ2-2
CASSPGGWNTGELFF
TGTGCCAGCAGCCCGGGGGGGTGGAACACCGGGGAGCTGTTTTTT
>TRBV7-2|.|.|TRBJ1-6
CASSLEARVHLHF
TGTGCCAGCAGCTTAGAAGCCCGTGTGCACCTCCACTTT
>TRBV6-5|TRBD2|.|TRBJ2-6
CASSYERGGANVLTF
TGTGCCAGCAGTTACGAGCGGGGTGGGGCCAACGTCCTGACTTTC
>TRBV4-1|TRBD1|.|TRBJ2-3
CASSQEGQSTDTQYF
TGCGCCAGCAGCCAAGAGGGACAGAGCACAGATACGCAGTATTTT
>TRBV7-9|.|.|TRBJ1-5
CASSLLSQPQHF
TGTGCCAGCAGCTTACTATCTCAGCCCCAGCATTTT
>TRBV6-5|TRBD2|.|TRBJ2-7
CASSYGQGGLYEQYF
TGTGCCAGCAGTTACGGGCAGGGAGGGTTGTACGAGCAGTACTTC
>TRBV6-5|.|.|TRBJ1-2
CASSYRRGGNYGYTF
TGTGCCAGCAGTTACAGGAGAGGGGGTAACTATGGCTACACCTTC
>TRBV3-1/TRBV3-2|.|.|TRBJ1-1
CASSWGDTEAFF
TGTGCCAGCAGCTGGGGGGACACTGAAGCTTTCTTT
>TRBV29-1|.|.|TRBJ1-2
CSVEQGGYGYTF
TGCAGCGTTGAACAGGGTGGCTATGGCTACACCTTC
>TRBV18|.|.|TRBJ2-3
CASSPPDSGTDTQYF
TGTGCCAGCTCACCACCGGATAGCGGCACAGATACGCAGTATTTT
>TRBV15|.|once|TRBJ1-1
CATSRDRVTEAFF
TGTGCCACCAGCAGAGACAGGGTAACTGAAGCTTTCTTT
>TRBV5-8|.|.|TRBJ2-5
CASSLWQETQYF
TGTGCCAGCAGCTTGTGGCAGGAGACCCAGTACTTC
>TRBV6-5|TRBD1|.|TRBJ2-7
CASGRTGGNEQYF
TGTGCCAGCGGTCGGACAGGGGGGAACGAGCAGTACTTC
>TRBV11-1|.|.|TRBJ2-3
CASSLELTLAQYF
TGTGCCAGCAGCTTAGAGCTAACCTTAGCGCAGTATTTT
>TRBV19|.|.|TRBJ2-1
CASTGELRGTFF
TGTGCCAGCACCGGGGAACTTCGTGGTACGTTCTTC
>TRBV28|.|.|TRBJ2-5
CASIGPGSGETQYF
TGTGCCAGCATCGGACCCGGGTCAGGGGAGACCCAGTACTTC
>TRBV12-5|.|.|TRBJ2-3
CASGLTRWDTQYF
TGTGCTAGTGGTTTGACCAGGTGGGATACGCAGTATTTT
>TRBV12-3/TRBV12-4|.|.|TRBJ1-1
CASSSDRNTEAFF
TGTGCCAGCAGTTCGGACAGAAACACTGAAGCTTTCTTT
>TRBV11-2|TRBD1|.|TRBJ1-2
CASSPTGGGGYTF
TGTGCCAGCAGTCCGACAGGGGGCGGTGGCTACACCTTC
>TRBV11-2|TRBD2|.|TRBJ2-2
CASSLGTSGGIFGGELFF
TGTGCCAGCAGCTTAGGAACTAGCGGGGGGATTTTCGGCGGGGAGCTGTTTTTT
>TRBV7-8|.|.|TRBJ1-2
CASSRAGGDYGYTF
TGTGCCAGCAGCCGAGCAGGAGGTGACTATGGCTACACCTTC
>TRBV4-1|TRBD1|.|TRBJ1-4
CASSPRQGGNEKLFF
TGCGCCAGCAGCCCAAGACAGGGGGGGAATGAAAAACTGTTTTTT
>TRBV28|TRBD2|.|TRBJ2-1
CASSSYSGGLSSYNEQFF
TGTGCCAGCAGTTCCTATAGCGGGGGGCTAAGCTCCTACAATGAGCAGTTCTTC
>TRBV2|.|.|TRBJ1-4
CASRGGTDEKLFF
TGTGCCAGCAGGGGGGGGACCGATGAAAAACTGTTTTTT
>TRBV18|.|few|TRBJ2-2
CASSPQAPRDTGELFF
TGTGCCAGCTCACCACAGGCCCCCCGGGACACCGGGGAGCTGTTTTTT
>TRBV11-3|.|.|TRBJ2-7
CASSLVGTEGHEQYF
TGTGCCAGCAGCTTAGTGGGGACGGAGGGCCACGAGCAGTACTTC
>TRBV6-5|TRBD1|.|TRBJ2-1
CASSRPGQGYEQFF
TGTGCCAGCAGCAGACCGGGACAGGGCTATGAGCAGTTCTTC
>TRBV10-3|.|.|TRBJ2-5
CATEGDDQETQYF
TGTGCCACTGAGGGAGATGATCAAGAGACCCAGTACTTC
>TRBV5-1|TRBD1|.|TRBJ1-4
CASSSQTGNEKLFF
TGCGCCAGCAGCTCCCAGACAGGGAATGAAAAACTGTTTTTT
>TRBV28|.|.|TRBJ1-1
CASSLFGTEAFF
TGTGCCAGCAGCCTCTTCGGCACTGAAGCTTTCTTT
>TRBV7-8|TRBD2|.|TRBJ2-2
CASSGGTSPGELFF
TGTGCCAGCAGCGGGGGGACTAGCCCCGGGGAGCTGTTTTTT
>TRBV15|.|.|TRBJ2-2
CATSRVLANTGELFF
TGTGCCACCAGCAGAGTGCTAGCGAACACCGGGGAGCTGTTTTTT
>TRBV11-3|TRBD1|.|TRBJ2-7
CASSRTGQPYEQYF
TGTGCCAGCAGCCGAACGGGACAGCCCTACGAGCAGTACTTC
>TRBV5-6|TRBD1|.|TRBJ1-6
CASSTETGFAGSPLHF
TGTGCCAGCAGCACCGAGACAGGGTTTGCCGGTTCACCCCTCCACTTT
>TRBV20-1|.|.|TRBJ2-1
CSASLAPSSNNEQFF
TGCAGTGCTAGTTTGGCCCCTAGTTCAAACAATGAGCAGTTCTTC
>TRBV19|.|.|TRBJ1-1
CASSMVRQGGAFF
TGTGCCAGTAGTATGGTCCGGCAGGGCGGCGCTTTCTTT
>TRBV5-1|TRBD2|.|TRBJ2-2
CASKDGGTTGELFF
TGCGCCAGCAAGGACGGGGGGACCACCGGGGAGCTGTTTTTT
>TRBV7-9|.|.|TRBJ2-2
CASSLTGNTGELFF
TGTGCCAGCAGCTTAACAGGGAACACCGGGGAGCTGTTTTTT
>TRBV5-1|TRBD2|.|TRBJ2-5
CASSDPSGGDYQYF
TGCGCCAGCAGCGACCCGAGCGGGGGCGACTACCAGTACTTC
>TRBV27|TRBD1|few|TRBJ1-2
CASSSLGQDYGYTF
TGTGCCAGCAGCTCACTCGGACAGGACTATGGCTACACCTTC
>TRBV19|TRBD2|.|TRBJ2-2
CASRAWEGGNTGELFF
TGTGCCAGTAGGGCCTGGGAGGGTGGAAACACCGGGGAGCTGTTTTTT
>TRBV11-3|.|.|TRBJ2-5
CASSLYGGQETQYF
TGTGCCAGCAGCTTATACGGGGGCCAAGAGACCCAGTACTTC
>TRBV7-8|.|.|TRBJ1-2
CATGGNSGLNYGYTF
TGTGCCACCGGGGGGAATTCGGGCCTTAACTATGGCTACACCTTC